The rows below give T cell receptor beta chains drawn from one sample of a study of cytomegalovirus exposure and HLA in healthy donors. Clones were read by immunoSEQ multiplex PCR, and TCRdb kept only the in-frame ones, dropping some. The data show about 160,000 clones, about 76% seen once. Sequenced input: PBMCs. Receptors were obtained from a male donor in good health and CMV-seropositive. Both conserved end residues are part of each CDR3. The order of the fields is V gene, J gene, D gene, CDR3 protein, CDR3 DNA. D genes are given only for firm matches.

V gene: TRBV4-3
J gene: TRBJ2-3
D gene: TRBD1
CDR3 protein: CASSQSPTGGSTHTDTQYF
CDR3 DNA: TGCGCCAGCAGCCAAAGCCCGACAGGGGGCTCCACACACACAGATACGCAGTATTTT

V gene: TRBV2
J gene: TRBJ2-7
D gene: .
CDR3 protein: CASSVLDSALCEQYF
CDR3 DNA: TGTGCCAGCAGTGTCCTCGACAGTGCGCTCTGCGAGCAGTACTTC

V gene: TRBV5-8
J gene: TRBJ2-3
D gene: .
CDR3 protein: CASRGSGNTQYF
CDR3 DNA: TGTGCCAGCAGGGGGAGCGGAAATACGCAGTATTTT

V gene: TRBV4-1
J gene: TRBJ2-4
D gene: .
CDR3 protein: CASSQEGGIQYF
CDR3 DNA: TGCGCCAGCAGCCAAGAGGGAGGAATTCAGTACTTC

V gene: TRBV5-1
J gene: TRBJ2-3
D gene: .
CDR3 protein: CASSFRTDSDTQYF
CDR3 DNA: TGCGCCAGCAGCTTCCGGACAGACTCAGATACGCAGTATTTT

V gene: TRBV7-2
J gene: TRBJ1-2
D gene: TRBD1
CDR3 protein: CASSSLAAGGNGYTF
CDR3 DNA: TGTGCCAGCAGCTCCCTTGCGGCAGGGGGCAATGGCTACACCTTC

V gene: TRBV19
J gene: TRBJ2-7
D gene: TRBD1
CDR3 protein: CASSPGQGAYEQYF
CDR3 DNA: TGTGCCAGTTCTCCGGGACAGGGGGCATACGAGCAGTACTTC

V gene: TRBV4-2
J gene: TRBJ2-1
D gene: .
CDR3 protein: CASSQVGRGTHNEQFF
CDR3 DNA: TGTGCCAGCAGCCAAGTGGGTCGGGGGACCCACAATGAGCAGTTCTTC

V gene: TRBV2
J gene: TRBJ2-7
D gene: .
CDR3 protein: CASSASRAYSYEQYF
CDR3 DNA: TGTGCCAGCAGTGCCTCCAGGGCCTACTCCTACGAGCAGTACTTC

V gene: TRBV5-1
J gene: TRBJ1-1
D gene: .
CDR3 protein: CASSAESNTEAFF
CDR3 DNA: TGCGCCAGCAGCGCGGAAAGCAACACTGAAGCTTTCTTT